This entry lists 30 T cell receptor beta chains sequenced from one sample in a study of cytomegalovirus exposure and HLA in healthy donors. PCR employed 60 Vbeta and 13 Jbeta primers. Generated by immunoSEQ multiplex PCR, the TCRdb table keeps only in-frame clones and is missing some. Of fewer than 120,000 clones detected, more than 65% appear once; the ten largest clones hold 6.2%. The sample taken for sequencing was PBMCs. The receptors stem from a young man in good health and CMV-seropositive.

The gene calls are TRBV30 and TRBJ2-5, with unresolved D. TRBJ2-7 matches the DNA end more closely, so the J call is doubtful. Germline V gene lookup returns CDR1 GTSNPN and CDR2 SVGIG (reference sequence). CDR3 size: 11 residues. CDR3 sequence: CAWSYSYEQYF. The CDR3 DNA is TGTGCCTGGTCTTACTCCTACGAGCAGTACTTC.

V gene TRBV6-5 combines with J gene TRBJ1-6, with TRBD1 matching 8 bases. Germline CDR1 and CDR2: MNHEY and SVGAGI. Germline trimming cut 0 bases from V and 12 bases from J; bases unmatched to any gene: 10. The length of the CDR3 is 16 residues. The CDR3 nucleotides read TGTGCCAGCAGTTACTCACAGGGGGGTTTGGGTAGACCCCTCCACTTT. Its protein product is CASSYSQGGLGRPLHF.

V gene TRBV27 combines with J gene TRBJ1-1; weak D call: TRBD1 (6 bases). This CDR3 has 15 residues. The V gene's germline CDR1 is MNHEY and CDR2 SMNVEV (reference sequence). Trimming shortened V by 7 bases and J by 0 bases, and 15 bases separated the two germline ends. The DNA of the CDR3 is TGTGCCAGCAAACAGTGGCAGGGGATGAACACTGAAGCTTTCTTT. It is translated as CASKQWQGMNTEAFF.

V is TRBV6-1 and J is TRBJ2-7, with 10 bases identical to TRBD2. This CDR3 has 15 amino acids. Germline V gives CDR1 MNHNS, CDR2 SASEGT. The V and J ends lost 6 bases and 2 bases, in that order; junction bases with no gene match: 7. For the CDR3, the DNA is TGTGCCAGCAGAGTACCCAGCGGGGGGGCCTACGAGCAGTACTTC. Residues: CASRVPSGGAYEQYF.

The chain joins TRBV11-3 to TRBJ2-1, with 8 bases identical to TRBD2. The trim removed 5 bases at V and 4 bases at J, leaving 10 bases unmatched. The CDR3 consists of 16 residues. Per germline, CDR1 SGHNT and CDR2 YENEEA. The CDR3 reads CASSPPGAGEYNEQFF. The CDR3 nucleotides are TGTGCCAGCAGCCCGCCGGGAGCGGGGGAATACAATGAGCAGTTCTTC.

The chain uses TRBV6-6 and TRBJ2-5; 13 bases agree with TRBD2. Per the germline V gene, CDR1 is MNHNY and CDR2 is SVGAGI (reference sequence). The J segment lost 5 bases and the V segment lost 6 bases, leaving 9 bases of the junction unmatched. CDR3 size: 16 residues. The DNA of the CDR3 is TGTGCCAGCAGGGACACTAGCGGGGGGGCCGGGGAGACCCAGTACTTC. Translating gives CASRDTSGGAGETQYF.

The chain recombines TRBV5-8 with TRBJ1-5; no firm D call. CDR1 and CDR2 (germline): SGHTS, YDEGEE. This CDR3 is built from 15 residues. Trimming pared 0 bases from V and 1 base from J, leaving 8 bases between. The CDR3 region has the DNA TGTGCCAGCAGCTTGGCCGGGGAAAGCAATCAGCCCCAGCATTTT. It codes for CASSLAGESNQPQHF.

This sequence joins TRBV5-5 and TRBJ2-3, with D possibly being TRBD2 (6 bases). V gave up 2 bases and J gave up 1 base, with 8 bases separating them. Per the germline V gene, CDR1 is SGHKS and CDR2 is YYEKEE (reference sequence). The CDR3 spans 14 residues. CDR3 coding DNA: TGTGCCAGCAGCTTAGGCGGGGGCACAGATACGCAGTATTTT. It encodes CASSLGGGTDTQYF. The whole variable domain, remainder taken from reference TRBV5-5 and TRBJ2-3, is DAGVTQSPTHLIKTRGQQVTLRCSPISGHKSVSWYQQVLGQGPQFIFQYYEKEERGRGNFPDRFSARQFPNYSSELNVNALLLGDSALYLCASSLGGGTDTQYFGPGTRLTVL.

The V and J genes are TRBV20-1 and TRBJ2-7; no reliable D call. The CDR3 totals 11 residues. V gave up 1 base and J gave up 3 bases, with 4 bases separating them. Germline V gene lookup returns CDR1 DFQATT and CDR2 SNEGSKA (reference sequence). Here the CDR3 reads CSARAGYEQYF. The CDR3 bases are TGCAGTGCTAGAGCAGGCTACGAGCAGTACTTC.

The chain links TRBV7-3 to TRBJ1-1; 9 bases are shared with TRBD1. CDR3 length: 14 residues. The V gene end was trimmed by 4 bases and the J gene end by 4 bases; junction bases not matched to a gene: 4. The germline gives CDR1 SGHTA, CDR2 FQGTGA. The CDR3 reads CASSSPDRGTEAFF. The CDR3 DNA follows: TGTGCCAGCAGCTCGCCGGACAGGGGCACTGAAGCTTTCTTT.

This rearrangement joins TRBV7-2 to TRBJ1-2, with TRBD1 matching 8 bases. Trimming cost V 2 bases and J 1 base; bases outside gene matches: 6. Germline loops: CDR1 SGHTA, CDR2 FQGNSA. CDR3 size: 16 residues. The CDR3 coding sequence is TGTGCCAGCAGCTTAAAAGGGACAGGACTTAACTATGGCTACACCTTC. It is translated as CASSLKGTGLNYGYTF.

The V call is TRBV7-2, the J call TRBJ2-7; 7 nucleotides match TRBD1. The trim removed 3 bases at V and 1 base at J, leaving 6 bases unmatched. Germline CDR1 is SGHTA and CDR2 is FQGNSA. The CDR3 has 15 residues. CDR3 nucleotides: TGTGCCAGCAGCTTTTACAGGGGCGTATCCTACGAGCAGTACTTC. It specifies CASSFYRGVSYEQYF.

The CDR3 spells CASSLFAGMNTEAFF. In DNA form, the CDR3 reads TGTGCCAGCAGCTTATTCGCGGGGATGAACACTGAAGCTTTCTTT. The chain uses TRBV11-3 and TRBJ1-1; D is unclear. V was cut by 2 bases and J by 0 bases, with 10 bases left in between. The CDR3 covers 15 residues. The V gene's germline CDR1 is SGHNT and CDR2 YENEEA.

V gene TRBV9 combines with J gene TRBJ2-1; 9 nucleotides line up with TRBD2. Germline CDR1 and CDR2: SGDLS and YYNGEE. The CDR3 length is 13 residues. V trimming: 6 bases; J trimming: 8 bases; junction bases outside the gene matches: 6. The CDR3 nucleotides read TGTGCCAGCAACGCGGGGGGGCGGGATGAGCAGTTCTTC. Translation gives CASNAGGRDEQFF. Full variable domain (missing parts from reference TRBV9 and TRBJ2-1): DSGVTQTPKHLITATGQRVTLRCSPRSGDLSVYWYQQSLDQGLQFLIQYYNGEERAKGNILERFSAQQFPDLHSELNLSSLELGDSALYFCASNAGGRDEQFFGPGTRLTVL.

The chain couples TRBV7-3 to TRBJ2-5; 15 nucleotides agree with TRBD2. The ends lost 4 bases at V and 3 bases at J; junction bases unmatched: 3. In germline, CDR1 is SGHTA, CDR2 FQGTGA. The CDR3 has 16 residues. The CDR3 region has the DNA TGTGCCAGCAGCTCGGGACTAGCGGGGGGCGAAGAGACCCAGTACTTC. This gives the protein CASSSGLAGGEETQYF.

This clone showed up just a few times. This chain connects TRBV15 to TRBJ2-6; perhaps TRBD2 as D (5 bases). This CDR3 is 15 amino acids long. The ends were cut back, 3 bases at V and 0 bases at J, with 6 bases in the middle. Germline CDR1 reads LNHNV; CDR2 reads YYDKDF (reference sequence). CDR3 protein: CATSSRGSGANVLTF. The CDR3 nucleotides read TGTGCCACCAGCAGCCGGGGCTCTGGGGCCAACGTCCTGACTTTC.

The CDR3 sequence: CASSPTGLDTEAFF. The CDR3 nucleotides are TGCGCCAGCAGTCCGACAGGGTTGGACACTGAAGCTTTCTTT. The chain carries TRBV4-1 and TRBJ1-1; 7 bases agree with TRBD1. The CDR3 consists of 14 residues. After removal of 6 bases from V and 3 bases from J, the junction contained 7 bases not matched to a gene. Germline V CDR1 and CDR2: MGHRA, YSYEKL.

The V gene is TRBV5-6, the J gene TRBJ2-7, with 10 bases lining up with TRBD1. The length of the CDR3 is 16 residues. Unmatched junction bases numbered 9, after V lost 4 bases and J lost 2 bases. Germline CDR1 and CDR2: SGHDT and YYEEEE. CDR3 sequence: CASSPRDRGRTYEQYF. The CDR3 region has the DNA TGTGCCAGCAGCCCCCGGGACAGGGGCCGTACCTACGAGCAGTACTTC.

This rearrangement joins TRBV7-8 to TRBJ2-1; 7 bases are a match to TRBD2. With V trimmed by 5 bases and J by 10 bases, 8 bases remained unmatched. The CDR3 sequence is 13 residues long. CDR1 is SGHVS and CDR2 is FQNEAQ in the germline V gene. CDR3 in amino acids: CASSVVREGEQFF. The CDR3 DNA is TGTGCCAGCAGCGTAGTCAGGGAGGGCGAGCAGTTCTTC.

The chain has TRBV18 and TRBJ1-5; weak D call: TRBD1 (6 bases). Between the trimmed V and J ends, which lost 2 bases and 3 bases, there was a span of 8 bases. The CDR3 has 14 amino acids. Germline CDR1 KGHSH, CDR2 LQKENI. The CDR3 sequence: CASSPRTVNQPQHF. For the CDR3, the DNA is TGTGCCAGCTCACCAAGGACAGTCAATCAGCCCCAGCATTTT.

This chain uses TRBV2 with TRBJ2-7; unclear D gene. CDR3 length equals 13 residues. Germline lookup yields CDR1 SNHLY and CDR2 FYNNEI. Trimming stripped 5 bases from V and 3 bases from J, with 11 bases between. The DNA of the CDR3 is TGTGCCAGCAGTTCCTCGCTCAGCTACGAGCAGTACTTC. Translated, it gives CASSSSLSYEQYF. Variable domain in full (rest from reference TRBV2 and TRBJ2-7): EPEVTQTPSHQVTQMGQEVILRCVPISNHLYFYWYRQILGQKVEFLVSFYNNEISEKSEIFDDQFSVERPDGSNFTLKIRSTKLEDSAMYFCASSSSLSYEQYFGPGTRLTVT.

The genes are TRBV7-8 and TRBJ1-1; the match to TRBD1 covers 8 bases. The CDR3 totals 14 residues. Germline V gives CDR1 SGHVS, CDR2 FQNEAQ. V lost 2 bases, J lost 5 bases, and 4 bases stayed unmatched. The CDR3 loop reads CASSLTGGWTEAFF. The CDR3 nucleotides are TGTGCCAGCAGCTTAACAGGGGGGTGGACTGAAGCTTTCTTT.

The table lists this clone with a few counts. An end of the junction does not agree with germline; a read error may underlie this. This sequence joins TRBV23-1 and TRBJ1-6; unclear D gene. TRBV23-1 belongs to the ORF category, with a function that is uncertain. The CDR3 is made up of 10 amino acids. CDR3 DNA: TGCGCCAGCAGTCAGGACGCAGCGGACTTT. Protein: CASSQDAADF.

This clone appeared a single time. The V and J genes are TRBV2 and TRBJ2-1; 12 positions match TRBD1. The CDR3 runs to 12 residues. Germline V gene data show CDR1 as SNHLY and CDR2 as FYNNEI. With V trimmed by 5 bases and J by 16 bases, 6 bases remained unmatched. The CDR3 loop reads CASSSGQGAGFF. DNA for the CDR3: TGTGCCAGCAGTTCGGGACAGGGGGCGGGATTCTTC.

This clone appeared once. The chain links TRBV11-3 to TRBJ1-3; D is undetermined. Germline V gives CDR1 SGHNT, CDR2 YENEEA. CDR3 length equals 17 residues. Trimming took 2 bases from V and 0 from J, leaving 14 bases between them. The CDR3 loop is CASSLWAEDSSGNTIYF. CDR3 DNA sequence: TGTGCCAGCAGCTTATGGGCAGAAGATAGCTCTGGAAACACCATATATTTT. The full variable domain, with the rest looked up from reference TRBV11-3 and TRBJ1-3, is EAGVVQSPRYKIIEKKQPVAFWCNPISGHNTLYWYLQNLGQGPELLIRYENEEAVDDSQLPKDRFSAERLKGVDSTLKIQPAELGDSAVYLCASSLWAEDSSGNTIYFGEGSWLTVV.

The CDR3 spells CASSYSPGYGYTF. Here the CDR3 DNA reads TGTGCCAGCAGTTACAGCCCCGGCTATGGCTACACCTTC. V and J are TRBV27 and TRBJ1-2; unclear D gene. Trimming took 4 bases from V and 4 from J, leaving 10 bases between them. There are 13 residues in the CDR3. The germline V gene encodes CDR1 MNHEY and CDR2 SMNVEV (reference sequence).

A single count supports this clone. The CDR3 sequence is CASSSAGTSRYNEQFF. The CDR3 region has the DNA TGTGCCAGCAGTTCTGCCGGGACTAGTCGGTACAATGAGCAGTTCTTC. The chain links TRBV6-5 to TRBJ2-1; TRBD2 aligns across 8 bases. Germline assignment: CDR1 MNHEY and CDR2 SVGAGI. The trim removed 4 bases at V and 4 bases at J, leaving 9 bases unmatched. The CDR3 has 16 residues.

This clone was observed a handful of times. This chain uses TRBV28 with TRBJ2-7; 9 positions match TRBD1. The V gene's germline CDR1 is MDHEN and CDR2 SYDVKM. This CDR3 region has 14 residues. J was trimmed by 4 bases and V by 7 bases; bases with no gene match: 8. The CDR3 nucleotides read TGTGCCAGCAAAGTGGACAGGGGCGGGTACGAGCAGTACTTC. Protein product: CASKVDRGGYEQYF.

J is TRBJ1-2 and V is TRBV19, with TRBD1 identical over 7 bases. Trimming cost V 6 bases and J 2 bases; bases outside gene matches: 6. This CDR3 spans 14 amino acids. The germline gives CDR1 LNHDA, CDR2 SQIVND (reference sequence). CDR3 DNA sequence: TGTGCCAGTAGCCACCCGGGACAGAACTATGGCTACACCTTC. It codes for CASSHPGQNYGYTF. Drawing the rest from reference TRBV19 and TRBJ1-2, the complete variable domain is DGGITQSPKYLFRKEGQNVTLSCEQNLNHDAMYWYRQDPGQGLRLIYYSQIVNDFQKGDIAEGYSVSREKKESFPLTVTSAQKNPTAFYLCASSHPGQNYGYTFGSGTRLTVV.

The rearrangement links TRBV18 to TRBJ2-7, with D maybe TRBD2 (7 bases). The CDR3 has 13 amino acids. In germline, CDR1 is KGHSH, CDR2 LQKENI. Trimming removed 4 bases at V and 5 bases at J, with 12 bases between. CDR3 region: CASSRGGSDEQYF. DNA of the CDR3: TGTGCCAGCTCACGGGGGGGCAGCGACGAGCAGTACTTC.